These 25 T cell receptor beta chains came from one sample sequenced in a study of metastatic and nonmetastatic thyroid tumors. Thyroid surgery had not been preceded by any treatment in any patient. Via MiXCR, TCRdb re-called the PCR reads. Of nearly 15,000 clones listed, approximately 19% are singletons. The sequenced sample consisted of blood. The receptors come from a female donor with papillary thyroid cancer or a benign thyroid nodule (not recorded which). Some clones in this sample may be carry-over from other donors' samples.

Relative to its sample, this clone is medium-sized (0.01 to 0.1%). The V and J genes are TRBV28 and TRBJ2-7, with 10 positions matching TRBD2. CDR3 size: 14 residues. Germline V CDR1 and CDR2: MDHEN, SYDVKM. The trim removed 6 bases at V and 3 bases at J, leaving 5 bases unmatched. CDR3 sequence (DNA): TGTGCCAGCAGGGTAGCGGGAGGAGGCTACGAGCAGTACTTC. Translation: CASRVAGGGYEQYF.

This chain links TRBV28 with TRBJ1-2, with D perhaps TRBD1 (5 bases). The CDR3 loop spans 11 amino acids. The germline gives CDR1 MDHEN, CDR2 SYDVKM. The chain's CDR3 is CACGGVYGYTF. Written as DNA, the CDR3 is TGTGCTTGCGGGGGGGTCTATGGCTACACCTTC.

The chain joins TRBV12-3 or TRBV12-4 to TRBJ1-1; TRBD1 might be the D (5 bases). Trimming pared 5 bases from V and 1 base from J, leaving 14 bases between. The CDR3 loop spans 15 amino acids. The CDR3 DNA follows: TGTGCCAGCAGTCCATACAGGTGGTGGAACACTGAAGCTTTCTTT. It encodes CASSPYRWWNTEAFF.

This clone is categorized as medium-sized. For the CDR3, the DNA is TGTGCCAGCAGAGCCAGCGTGAACTATGGCTACACCTTC. Its protein product is CASRASVNYGYTF. The gene calls are TRBV12-3 or TRBV12-4 and TRBJ1-2, with D hard to call. This CDR3 contains 13 residues. Deletions cut 6 bases from V and 2 bases from J, with 10 bases between.

This clone was counted at least ten times. V and J are TRBV19 and TRBJ1-1; no clear D. V was cut by 5 bases and J by 0 bases, with 13 bases left in between. The germline V gene encodes CDR1 LNHDA and CDR2 SQIVND (reference sequence). The CDR3 spans 15 residues. CDR3 coding DNA: TGTGCCAGTAGTCAAAACCAGGACTTGAACACTGAAGCTTTCTTT. It is translated as CASSQNQDLNTEAFF.

This clone was detected many times. CDR3 region: CAAHRVVQGTEAFF. Written as DNA, the CDR3 is TGTGCCGCCCATCGGGTCGTCCAGGGCACTGAAGCTTTCTTT. The chain couples TRBV2 to TRBJ1-1; D might be TRBD1 (5 bases). Trimming cost V 11 bases and J 4 bases, with 20 bases left between them. The germline V gene encodes CDR1 SNHLY and CDR2 FYNNEI. The CDR3 totals 14 residues.

Regarding this clone: A read error may account for a junction end that differs from germline. The V call is TRBV6-1, the J call TRBJ1-2; D is undetermined. The CDR3 runs to 15 residues. CDR1 is MNHNS and CDR2 is SASEGT in the germline V gene. The CDR3 sequence is CASSEREVRFYGYAF. CDR3 DNA: TGTGCCAGCAGTGAAAGGGAGGTCAGATTCTATGGCTACGCCTTC.

The sample holds a few counts of this clone. The gene calls are TRBV6-5 and TRBJ2-1; D possibly corresponds to TRBD2 (5 bases). Trimming pared 7 bases from V and 3 bases from J, leaving 19 bases between. In germline, CDR1 is MNHEY, CDR2 SVGAGI. The CDR3 is 16 residues long. CDR3 sequence reads: CASISLAGIYYNEQFF. CDR3 sequence (DNA): TGTGCCAGCATTTCCCTGGCCGGGATATACTACAATGAGCAGTTCTTC.

This clone has a count of ten or more. V and J are TRBV19 and TRBJ1-2; D remains ambiguous. The CDR3 spans 11 residues. Germline V CDR1 and CDR2: LNHDA, SQIVND (reference sequence). V was cut by 3 bases and J by 4 bases, with 3 bases left in between. CDR3 region: CASSIGYGYTF. The CDR3 nucleotides are TGTGCCAGTAGTATTGGCTATGGCTACACCTTC.

The genes are TRBV27 and TRBJ2-5; D perhaps matches TRBD1 (5 bases). Germline values: CDR1 MNHEY, CDR2 SMNVEV (reference sequence). The V gene lost 1 base and the J gene lost 12 bases, with 21 bases spanning the gap. This CDR3 has 15 residues. This chain's CDR3 is CASSLYQGHQETKYF. In DNA form, the CDR3 reads TGTGCCAGCAGTTTATATCAGGGCCACCAAGAGACAAAGTACTTC.

This clone has at least ten counts. The V and J genes are TRBV29-1 and TRBJ1-3; D remains ambiguous. The CDR3 totals 12 residues. V gave up 7 bases and J gave up 2 bases, with 9 bases separating them. The V gene's germline CDR1 is SQVTM and CDR2 ANQGSEA. CDR3 DNA sequence: TGCAGCGCCGAAGACGCTGGAAACACCATATATTTT. Protein: CSAEDAGNTIYF.

Only a few counts were recorded for this clone. The chain couples TRBV7-9 to TRBJ2-1; no firm D call. V lost 3 bases and J lost 10, with 10 bases in between. The CDR3 sequence is 12 residues long. Germline V lookup: CDR1 SEHNR, CDR2 FQNEAQ (reference sequence). The CDR3 spells CASSLPEAEQFF. The DNA for the CDR3 is TGTGCCAGCAGCTTGCCAGAGGCAGAGCAGTTCTTC.

The chain is built from TRBV15 and TRBJ2-7, with no clear D. Germline V gives CDR1 LNHNV, CDR2 YYDKDF (reference sequence). V gave up 0 bases and J gave up 6 bases, with 12 bases separating them. CDR3 size: 14 residues. This chain's CDR3 is CATSRDLGGREQYF. The CDR3 nucleotides read TGTGCCACCAGCAGAGATCTGGGTGGTCGCGAGCAGTACTTC.

The chain employs TRBV12-3 or TRBV12-4 and TRBJ1-6; TRBD1 matches 8 bases. The CDR3 runs to 15 residues. J was trimmed by 8 bases and V by 6 bases; bases with no gene match: 9. The CDR3 DNA follows: TGTGCCAGCAGGTACACCGGGACAGGATATTCACCCCTCCACTTT. Translating it yields CASRYTGTGYSPLHF.

This clone rates as medium-sized (0.01 to 0.1%). The V call is TRBV12-3 or TRBV12-4, the J call TRBJ2-7; TRBD1 aligns across 10 bases. The CDR3 has 15 amino acids. Trimming cost V 5 bases and J 4 bases; bases outside gene matches: 8. CDR3 coding DNA: TGTGCCAGCAGTGCCGGGACAGGGGCGTTTTACGAGCAGTACTTC. Amino acid sequence: CASSAGTGAFYEQYF.

As to this clone: The same CDR3 is also encoded by other DNA sequences in this sample. The chain links TRBV2 to TRBJ2-7; 10 nucleotides align to TRBD2. Trimming took 6 bases from V and 5 from J; bases not matched to a gene: 7. CDR1 is SNHLY and CDR2 is FYNNEI in the germline V gene. This CDR3 has 14 amino acids. CDR3 loop: CASRTGTSDHEQYF. DNA of the CDR3: TGTGCCAGCAGGACCGGGACTAGCGATCACGAGCAGTACTTC.

By proportion, this clone is medium-sized. V usage is TRBV10-2 and J usage is TRBJ2-7; 8 positions match TRBD1. CDR1 and CDR2 from the germline V gene are WSHSY and SAAADI. This CDR3 has 13 residues. V dropped 6 bases and J dropped 0; count of bases not matched to a gene: 1. The CDR3 reads CASRGQGSYEQYF. For the CDR3, the DNA is TGCGCCAGCAGAGGACAGGGCTCCTACGAGCAGTACTTC.

The table lists this clone with many counts. V and J are TRBV11-2 and TRBJ2-5, with TRBD1 identical over 9 bases. The CDR3 totals 13 residues. V trimming: 5 bases; J trimming: 7 bases; junction bases outside the gene matches: 5. Germline CDR1 SGHAT, CDR2 FQNNGV. The DNA for the CDR3 is TGTGCCAGCAGCCCGGACAGGGGTGGGACCCAGTACTTC. This translates into CASSPDRGGTQYF.

The V and J genes are TRBV4-3 and TRBJ2-3; 7 bases agree with TRBD2. J lost 4 bases, V lost 0 bases, and 4 bases had no gene match. CDR3 size: 15 residues. Per germline, CDR1 LGHNA and CDR2 YSLEER. CDR3 amino acids: CASSQEGRGADTQYF. As DNA, the CDR3 is TGCGCCAGCAGCCAAGAGGGGAGGGGCGCAGATACGCAGTATTTT.

A word on this clone: This sequence may be a read error, since a much larger clone differs from it by one base. The V call is TRBV5-1, the J call TRBJ1-4; the D is unclear. Looked up from germline, CDR1 is SGHRS and CDR2 is YFSETQ. The CDR3 consists of 13 residues. In DNA, the CDR3 is TGCGCCAGCAGATTGGAAGATAATGAAAAACTGTTTTTT. As protein: CASRLEDNEKLFF.

This clone was observed at least ten times. The V gene is TRBV20-1, the J gene TRBJ2-5; D remains ambiguous. The ends were cut back, 3 bases at V and 5 bases at J, with 7 bases in the middle. The CDR3 length is 11 residues. The V gene's germline CDR1 is DFQATT and CDR2 SNEGSKA (reference sequence). In DNA form, the CDR3 reads TGCAGTGCTAGTCAAAGGGAGACCCAGTACTTC. It encodes CSASQRETQYF.

V is TRBV10-2 and J is TRBJ2-3; D might be TRBD2 (6 bases). The germline gives CDR1 WSHSY, CDR2 SAAADI. V was shortened by 6 bases and J by 3 bases, with 19 bases between the two germline ends. This CDR3 spans 16 amino acids. In DNA, the CDR3 is TGCGCCAGCAGAAAAGTATCTGGAGGGCTAACAGATACGCAGTATTTT. Translated, it gives CASRKVSGGLTDTQYF.

Relative to its sample, this clone is medium-sized. The CDR3 DNA follows: TGCAGTGCTGCTAGGGACAGCAATTACTACGAGCAGTACTTC. The encoded protein is CSAARDSNYYEQYF. This rearrangement joins TRBV20-1 to TRBJ2-7; 7 bases align to TRBD1. V gave up 5 bases and J gave up 3 bases; unmatched junction bases: 10. CDR3 length: 14 residues. CDR1 and CDR2 from the germline V gene are DFQATT and SNEGSKA (reference sequence).

This clone rates as medium-sized. This chain connects TRBV20-1 to TRBJ2-7, with no clear D. The V end was cut by 0 bases, the J end by 2 bases, with 11 bases between. CDR1 and CDR2 from the germline V gene are DFQATT and SNEGSKA (reference sequence). The CDR3 consists of 14 residues. The CDR3 protein is CSARDFEEPYEQYF. The DNA of the CDR3 is TGCAGTGCTAGAGATTTCGAGGAACCCTACGAGCAGTACTTC.

This clone has a count of ten or more. The rearrangement joins TRBV19 to TRBJ2-1; TRBD1 aligns across 9 bases. Germline CDR1 and CDR2: LNHDA and SQIVND (reference sequence). V shed 3 bases and J 3 bases; nucleotides not matched to a gene: 9. This CDR3 region has 17 residues. The CDR3 DNA follows: TGTGCCAGTAGTATCCCCCCGGGACAGGGAAACTACAATGAGCAGTTCTTC. It translates to CASSIPPGQGNYNEQFF.